Listed below are T cell receptor beta chains from one sample, sequenced in a study of blood T cell repertoires in COVID-19. TCRdb's copy holds only in-frame clones and misses some; the assay was immunoSEQ multiplex PCR. Of approximately 330,000 clones listed, about nine tenths are singletons. The sample comprised peripheral blood. The origin of the receptors is a man in his thirties or forties with COVID-19, enrolled during active disease. Both conserved end residues are part of each CDR3. Each record gives: D gene, J gene, clone size, V gene, CDR3 protein, CDR3 DNA. A D gene is named only where the DNA matches it firmly. Clone size is stated in some rows and not others, as once, few, many or a class when expanded.

>-|TRBJ2-5|-|TRBV15
CATSRVGAAETQYF
TGTGCCACCAGCAGAGTGGGGGCGGCGGAGACCCAGTACTTC
>TRBD2|TRBJ2-7|-|TRBV7-2
CASSSGTSGRYYEQYF
TGTGCCAGCAGCTCTGGGACTAGCGGGAGGTACTACGAGCAGTACTTC
>TRBD1|TRBJ2-5|-|TRBV2
CASTLGETGERRETQYF
TGTGCCAGCACCCTTGGGGAAACAGGGGAGAGGCGAGAGACCCAGTACTTC
>TRBD1|TRBJ1-2|once|TRBV5-6
CASSFGTETYGYTF
TGTGCCAGCAGCTTTGGGACAGAGACATATGGCTACACCTTC
>TRBD2|TRBJ2-7|-|TRBV10-2
CASSEGLGSYEQYF
TGCGCCAGCAGTGAGGGACTAGGTTCCTACGAGCAGTACTTC
>-|TRBJ2-6|-|TRBV7-2
CASSHYTGSGANVLTF
TGTGCCAGCAGCCACTATACAGGGTCTGGGGCCAACGTCCTGACTTTC
>-|TRBJ2-5|-|TRBV4-3
CASSQEENYGAYKETQYF
TGCGCCAGCAGCCAAGAAGAGAATTATGGGGCTTACAAGGAGACCCAGTACTTC
>TRBD1|TRBJ1-4|-|TRBV18
CASSPTGQEVFF
TGTGCCAGCTCACCGACGGGACAGGAGGTGTTTTTT
>TRBD1|TRBJ1-5|-|TRBV28
CATKSGTGHNQPQHF
TGTGCCACCAAATCCGGGACAGGGCACAATCAGCCCCAGCATTTT
>-|TRBJ1-4|-|TRBV19
CASRRAGVEKLFF
TGTGCCAGTCGAAGGGCAGGGGTTGAAAAACTGTTTTTT
>TRBD1|TRBJ2-7|-|TRBV10-3
CAISEPRGRGSYEQYF
TGTGCCATCAGTGAGCCCAGGGGGCGCGGGTCCTACGAGCAGTACTTC
>TRBD1|TRBJ1-2|-|TRBV7-2
CASSSGTGGASYYGYTF
TGTGCCAGCAGCTCCGGGACAGGGGGCGCTTCCTACTATGGCTACACCTTC
>TRBD1|TRBJ1-1|-|TRBV29-1
CSAAGTAENTEAFF
TGCAGCGCTGCCGGGACAGCGGAGAACACTGAAGCTTTCTTT
>-|TRBJ1-1|once|TRBV9
CASSAGLWTEAFF
TGTGCCAGCAGCGCAGGGCTTTGGACTGAAGCTTTCTTT
>TRBD1|TRBJ1-5|-|TRBV5-4
CASSDGDRVNQPQHF
TGTGCCAGCAGCGACGGGGACAGGGTGAATCAGCCCCAGCATTTT
>TRBD2|TRBJ2-2|-|TRBV29-1
CSATIAGEITGELFF
TGCAGCGCCACGATAGCGGGGGAGATCACCGGGGAGCTGTTTTTT
>-|TRBJ1-1|-|TRBV11-2
CASSLVQRGEAFF
TGTGCCAGCAGCTTAGTACAAAGGGGTGAAGCTTTCTTT
>-|TRBJ2-1|-|TRBV24-1
CATSEAGLQEFF
TGTGCCACCAGTGAGGCTGGGTTGCAGGAGTTCTTC
>TRBD2|TRBJ2-1|-|TRBV5-1
CASSLGGGREQFF
TGCGCCAGCAGCTTGGGCGGGGGAAGAGAGCAGTTCTTC
>TRBD2|TRBJ2-1|-|TRBV28
CASSLGGVVYNEQFF
TGTGCCAGCAGTTTAGGGGGGGTCGTATACAATGAGCAGTTCTTC
>TRBD1|TRBJ2-7|-|TRBV5-4
CASSRTRTGGYNEQYF
TGTGCCAGCAGCCGTACACGGACAGGGGGCTACAACGAGCAGTACTTC
>TRBD2|TRBJ2-3|-|TRBV9
CASSDGSGAAYTQYF
TGTGCCAGCAGCGACGGTAGCGGGGCAGCCTATACGCAGTATTTT
>-|TRBJ1-2|-|TRBV9
CASSDGMDSRYGYTF
TGTGCCAGCAGCGACGGGATGGACAGTCGCTATGGCTACACCTTC
>TRBD1|TRBJ2-7|once|TRBV9
CASSVGGTGSYEQYF
TGTGCCAGCAGCGTAGGTGGGACAGGGAGCTACGAGCAGTACTTC
>TRBD1|TRBJ2-7|-|TRBV3-1/TRBV3-2
CASSPWTGTYEQYF
TGTGCCAGCAGCCCTTGGACAGGGACTTACGAGCAGTACTTC
>-|TRBJ2-6|few|TRBV6-1
CASSAPGLLFSGANVLTF
TGTGCCAGCAGTGCCCCGGGTCTACTATTCTCTGGGGCCAACGTCCTGACTTTC
>-|TRBJ1-5|few|TRBV19
CASRGAGLSNQPQHF
TGTGCCAGTAGGGGGGCAGGGCTAAGCAATCAGCCCCAGCATTTT
>TRBD2|TRBJ2-1|-|TRBV5-4
CASTIGTSLGEQFF
TGTGCCAGCACCATAGGGACTAGCTTGGGTGAGCAGTTCTTC
>TRBD1|TRBJ1-2|-|TRBV7-3
CASSTTGGGYTF
TGTGCCAGCAGCACCACAGGGGGAGGCTACACCTTC
>TRBD1|TRBJ2-2|-|TRBV7-2
CASSSTGGPWTGELFF
TGTGCCAGCAGCTCGACAGGGGGCCCGTGGACCGGGGAGCTGTTTTTT
>TRBD1|TRBJ1-6|-|TRBV7-9
CASSPQGAAYNSPLHF
TGTGCCAGCAGCCCACAGGGGGCGGCTTATAATTCACCCCTCCACTTT
>-|TRBJ2-6|-|TRBV6-6
CASVVTGANVLTF
TGTGCCAGCGTAGTAACTGGGGCCAACGTCCTGACTTTC
>TRBD2|TRBJ2-3|-|TRBV24-1
CATSERIAGGSTDTQYF
TGTGCCACCAGTGAACGTATAGCGGGAGGAAGCACAGATACGCAGTATTTT
>-|TRBJ1-6|-|TRBV2
CASTLRGNYNSPLHF
TGTGCCAGCACCCTGAGAGGAAATTATAATTCACCCCTCCACTTT
>-|TRBJ1-4|-|TRBV7-9
CASSLVRWGATNEKLFF
TGTGCCAGCAGCTTAGTTAGGTGGGGCGCGACTAATGAAAAACTGTTTTTT
>TRBD2|TRBJ2-3|-|TRBV5-4
CASRGGLAGTDTQYF
TGTGCCAGCAGGGGGGGACTAGCGGGCACAGATACGCAGTATTTT
>TRBD1|TRBJ2-2|once|TRBV2
CASSPTGTNTGELFF
TGTGCCAGCAGCCCGACAGGGACGAACACCGGGGAGCTGTTTTTT
>TRBD1|TRBJ1-1|-|TRBV9
CASSLLDREITEAFF
TGTGCCAGCAGCCTATTGGACAGGGAAATCACTGAAGCTTTCTTT
>TRBD2|TRBJ2-7|-|TRBV18
CASSRTSDSYEQYF
TGTGCCAGCTCTCGGACTAGCGACTCCTACGAGCAGTACTTC
>TRBD2|TRBJ2-1|-|TRBV6-5
CASTGTSGSYNEQFF
TGTGCCAGCACTGGGACTAGCGGGTCCTACAATGAGCAGTTCTTC
>-|TRBJ1-2|-|TRBV29-1
CSAGQIANYGYTF
TGCAGCGCCGGACAGATAGCTAACTATGGCTACACCTTC
>-|TRBJ1-6|few|TRBV3-1/TRBV3-2
CASSQAVRNSPLHF
TGTGCCAGCAGCCAAGCGGTCCGTAATTCACCCCTCCACTTT
>-|TRBJ2-7|-|TRBV7-8
CASSLALAPGLQYF
TGTGCCAGCAGCTTAGCGCTAGCCCCGGGATTACAGTACTTC
>-|TRBJ2-7|once|TRBV6-5
CASRARQVASYEQYF
TGTGCCAGCAGAGCCCGACAGGTCGCTTCCTACGAGCAGTACTTC
>TRBD2|TRBJ2-1|-|TRBV6-2/TRBV6-3
CASSRGGEGSGNEQFF
TGTGCCAGCAGCCGGGGGGGCGAAGGTAGCGGGAATGAGCAGTTCTTC
>-|TRBJ2-4|-|TRBV3-1/TRBV3-2
CASSHPRLANIQYF
TGTGCCAGCAGCCACCCCAGGCTAGCAAACATTCAGTACTTC
>-|TRBJ2-1|-|TRBV6-2/TRBV6-3
CASSYEDFSNEQFF
TGTGCCAGCAGTTACGAGGATTTTTCCAATGAGCAGTTCTTC
>-|TRBJ2-7|-|TRBV29-1
CSDRDFTYEQYF
TGCAGCGACCGGGACTTCACCTACGAGCAGTACTTC
>-|TRBJ1-5|-|TRBV4-2
CASSQVGQGGQPQHF
TGTGCCAGCAGCCAAGTGGGGCAGGGTGGCCAGCCCCAGCATTTT
>-|TRBJ2-3|-|TRBV10-3
CATLEGSTDTQYF
TGTGCCACTCTCGAGGGTTCCACAGATACGCAGTATTTT
>TRBD1|TRBJ2-6|once|TRBV19
CASNGGQGSGANVLTF
TGTGCCAGTAACGGGGGACAGGGATCTGGGGCCAACGTCCTGACTTTC
>TRBD1|TRBJ2-1|-|TRBV7-2
CALGDRAHNEQFF
TGTGCCCTAGGGGACAGGGCCCACAATGAGCAGTTCTTC
>TRBD1|TRBJ1-5|-|TRBV5-6
CASSWGTGGQPQHF
TGTGCCAGCAGCTGGGGGACAGGGGGTCAGCCCCAGCATTTT
>TRBD1|TRBJ2-1|-|TRBV24-1
CATSDRTGGNHEQFF
TGTGCCACCAGTGACAGGACAGGGGGCAACCATGAGCAGTTCTTC
>TRBD1|TRBJ1-2|-|TRBV12-5
CASGLVRPPGGGYTF
TGTGCTAGTGGTTTGGTACGGCCCCCAGGGGGTGGCTACACCTTC
>TRBD1|TRBJ2-7|-|TRBV10-3
CAISELDGTGREQYF
TGTGCCATCAGTGAGTTGGACGGGACAGGGCGCGAGCAGTACTTC
>-|TRBJ1-2|once|TRBV29-1
CSVEDQGPIHGYTF
TGCAGCGTTGAAGACCAGGGCCCCATCCATGGCTACACCTTC
>-|TRBJ1-3|-|TRBV19
CASSILQGPGNTIYF
TGTGCCAGTAGTATACTCCAGGGCCCTGGAAACACCATATATTTT